This T cell receptor beta chain comes out of a study of cytomegalovirus exposure and HLA in healthy donors. V lost 5 bases to trimming and J lost 2 bases; unmatched junction nucleotides: 7. The CDR3 contains 15 residues. Germline values: CDR1 MGHDK, CDR2 SYGVNS. General study points: For most TCR sequences rarity was the rule, although some public TCRs occurred in many donors. In a later analysis, several top co-occurrence clusters appeared linked to parvovirus B19, influenza, CMV and Epstein-Barr virus. Presence/absence analyses took donor sequencing depth as roughly uniform.

Samples came from healthy bone marrow donors. PCR involved 60 Vbeta and 13 Jbeta primers. Measured with immunoSEQ multiplex PCR; TCRdb has only the in-frame clones, and not every one. Of over 75,000 clones listed, roughly 86% were seen once; the top ten hold 5.6%. Points on this clone: What it recognizes is unknown.

This clonotype was obtained from a woman younger than 35 in good health and CMV-seropositive. Sequenced material: PBMCs. This chain connects TRBV25-1 to TRBJ2-3, with TRBD1 matching over 7 bases. CDR3 DNA: TGTGCCAGCAGTCAGGGGGAATACCACACAGATACGCAGTATTTT. Translating it yields CASSQGEYHTDTQYF.